This TCR beta chain was documented in a study of T cell repertoires in cytomegalovirus infection. Study context: A matching HLA type, together with CMV infection, was signaled by public TCR beta signatures.

CDR3 length: 17 residues. Germline assignment: CDR1 SGHDT and CDR2 YYEEEE. V trimming: 2 bases; J trimming: 5 bases; junction bases outside the gene matches: 13. This clonotype was detected only a few times. Its antigen is as yet unknown. TCRdb recomputed calls from the reads with MiXCR, one row per CDR3 protein. The sample carries 650,000 to 900,000 distinct CDR3 sequences, roughly 28% recorded once. This receptor was taken from a human donor in good health (CMV status not recorded). Some clones in this sample may be carry-over from other donors' samples. The sample here was cultured CD8+ T cells from PBMCs, taken from culture after CMV antigen stimulation. The chain has TRBV5-6 and TRBJ2-3; 8 nucleotides line up with TRBD2. DNA for the CDR3: TGTGCCAGCAGCTTTCCAACTAGCGGTAGTCACAGAGATACGCAGTATTTT. It translates to CASSFPTSGSHRDTQYF.